This is a list of T cell receptor beta chains from one sample in a study of T cells after yellow fever vaccination. Each CDR3 protein is one row after TCRdb ran MiXCR on the 5' RACE reads. The sample shows 250,000 to 400,000 distinct CDR3 sequences, approximately 4.5% of them seen only once. The sequencing here drew on PBMCs, taken 15 days after the yellow fever booster vaccination. All receptors derive from a man in his late teens or twenties who received the YFV17D yellow fever vaccine. CDR3s include the opening cysteine and the closing phenylalanine or tryptophan.

v_gene,CDR3aa
TRBV4-2,CASSKSTTGTGELFF
TRBV5-1,CASSDTSLGETQYF
TRBV6-5,CASSSGDRYNEQFF
TRBV5-1,CASSTVPGTLNEQFF
TRBV5-4,CASSFPGGLARRNEQFF
TRBV20-1,CSADADTGQDQPLHF
TRBV12-3/TRBV12-4,CASFGGYGYTF
TRBV3-1,CASSLPLYSGHYNEQFF
TRBV24-1,CATSDLVGSYNEQFF
TRBV6-1,CASSGNLWTGARAFAYEQYF
TRBV7-3,CASSPGSGGSYEQYF
TRBV20-1,CSARDRGLAADTQYF
TRBV5-1,CASSSQTLTDTQYF
TRBV4-3,CASSQAPGQRPQIYGYTF
TRBV4-1,CASSHPAKGLRYNEQFF
TRBV3-1,CASSQETIRAGGTDTQYF
TRBV20-1,CSASVGPHSSYNEQFF
TRBV11-2,CASSLGPGLGGANVLTF
TRBV7-9,CASTYAGQFNSPLHF